The 3 T cell receptor beta chains in this list originate from one sample, sequenced in a study of T cells after yellow fever vaccination (dated by TCRdb to 2018 to 2020). Read against the paper, the sample's treatment or condition label means: live attenuated yellow fever vaccine strain. Library generation was performed with 5' RACE. The instrument given in TCRdb is Illumina NovaSeq 6000. TCRdb redid the processing of the public reads, applying fastp at Q25 and MiXCR, and retained in-frame beta chains. Rows with one shared CDR3 protein collapse into an entry with the most common genes and DNA. This sample gives 200,000 to 300,000 distinct CDR3 sequences in total; roughly 3.5% of them show up just once. The ten largest clonotypes hold under 20% of the sample. Sequences were derived from PBMCs, sampled 15 days after the yellow fever booster vaccination. These receptors all stem from a man aged 18 to 30 who received the YFV17D yellow fever vaccine.

At least ten counts were recorded for this clonotype. V is TRBV20-1 and J is TRBJ2-1; the D gene is possibly TRBD2 (5 bases). Trimming left V 0 bases short and J 9 bases short, with 15 bases between. Germline CDR1 and CDR2: DFQATT and SNEGSKA (reference sequence). The CDR3 extends over 14 amino acids. The CDR3 DNA sequence: TGCAGTGCTAGAGATCGGGCACTAGTGACTGAGCAGTTCTTC. Translated: CSARDRALVTEQFF.

This clonotype was recorded at least ten times. This chain links TRBV3-1 with TRBJ1-2; D is perhaps TRBD1 (6 bases). CDR1 is LGHDT, CDR2 YNNKEL, per germline (reference sequence). Between the trimmed V and J ends, which lost 4 bases and 7 bases, there was a span of 19 bases. The CDR3 contains 15 residues. The CDR3 here is CASSLQGGGSFGYTF. CDR3 in DNA: TGTGCCAGCAGCCTACAGGGTGGTGGTTCTTTTGGCTACACCTTC.

This clonotype was seen ten or more times. The rearrangement uses TRBV9 and TRBJ2-1; the D is unclear. The CDR3 runs 15 residues. The germline CDR1 and CDR2 sequences are SGDLS and YYNGEE. V shed 4 bases and J shed 2 bases, with 13 bases lying between them. CDR3 amino acids: CASSIDGLPYNEQFF. The CDR3 DNA reads TGTGCCAGCAGCATAGACGGCCTTCCCTACAATGAGCAGTTCTTC.